The 21 T cell receptor beta chains listed next were all sequenced from one sample in a study of CXCR3-negative and CXCR3-positive naive CD8 T cells. The libraries of TRB cDNA were prepared using 5' RACE with UMI labels. TCRdb re-called the 5' RACE reads and catalogs CDR3 proteins one per entry, DNA excluded. The sample is made up of fewer than 60,000 distinct CDR3 sequences, and the top ten hold approximately 1.5% of it. What was sequenced was naive CXCR3- CD8+ T cells from blood. The subset here: CD45RO-CCR7+CD27+CD95- naive CD8+ T cells lacking CXCR3 (TNR3-). These receptors were collected from a human donor in good health. Some clones in this sample may be carry-over from other donors' samples.

This chain uses TRBV7-2 with TRBJ2-5; TCRdb proposes TRBD2, but this gene call is untestable without DNA. Germline CDR1 and CDR2: SGHTA and FQGNSA. The CDR3 loop spans 15 amino acids. The CDR3 sequence is CASSPGTSGARTQYF.

The chain is built from TRBV12-3 or TRBV12-4 and TRBJ2-1; with no DNA, the TCRdb D assignment of TRBD2 cannot be verified. The CDR3 loop spans 15 amino acids. The chain's CDR3 is CASSFSSGGGGPLFF.

The CDR3 protein is CASSFSDTQYF. This chain joins TRBV13 and TRBJ2-3. Germline V gives CDR1 PRHDT, CDR2 FYEKMQ (reference sequence). CDR3 length equals 11 residues.

This rearrangement joins TRBV28 to TRBJ2-1; TCRdb's D gene call, TRBD2, goes unchecked for lack of DNA. Germline V lookup: CDR1 MDHEN, CDR2 SYDVKM. The CDR3 spans 13 residues. The CDR3 sequence is CASSGTRYNEQFF.

The V and J genes are TRBV7-9 and TRBJ1-4. CDR1 and CDR2 (germline): SEHNR, FQNEAQ (reference sequence). The CDR3 has 16 amino acids. The CDR3 is CASSLALWATNEKLFF.

V usage is TRBV2 and J usage is TRBJ2-3; TCRdb's D gene call, TRBD2, goes unchecked for lack of DNA. The germline V gene has CDR1 SNHLY and CDR2 FYNNEI. This CDR3 contains 15 residues. The CDR3 spells CASRPRGGLTDTQYF.

The genes are TRBV11-3 and TRBJ2-7; checking the TCRdb D call of TRBD1 is not possible without DNA. Germline V lookup: CDR1 SGHNT, CDR2 YENEEA. CDR3 length: 12 residues. CDR3 in amino acids: CASSSTGGEQYF. Using reference TRBV11-3 and TRBJ2-7 for the parts outside the CDR3, the full variable domain is EAGVVQSPRYKIIEKKQPVAFWCNPISGHNTLYWYLQNLGQGPELLIRYENEEAVDDSQLPKDRFSAERLKGVDSTLKIQPAELGDSAVYLCASSSTGGEQYFGPGTRLTVT.

The genes are TRBV20-1 and TRBJ1-1; the D gene TCRdb calls, TRBD1, cannot be checked with no DNA. The CDR3 contains 15 residues. Germline V gives CDR1 DFQATT, CDR2 SNEGSKA (reference sequence). This CDR3 is CSARGVGQGETEAFF.

The V gene is TRBV29-1, the J gene TRBJ2-1. CDR1 SQVTM and CDR2 ANQGSEA come from the germline V gene. CDR3 size: 12 residues. CDR3 residues: CSVEDPDNEQFF.

The chain uses TRBV29-1 and TRBJ1-3. The germline V gene encodes CDR1 SQVTM and CDR2 ANQGSEA. This CDR3 is built from 13 residues. The CDR3 sequence is CSVLSGSGNTIYF.

The CDR3 sequence is CSVDLLTGYDGYTF. The chain couples TRBV29-1 to TRBJ1-2; TCRdb's assignment of TRBD1 cannot be checked, as there is no DNA. Looked up from germline, CDR1 is SQVTM and CDR2 is ANQGSEA. The CDR3 is 14 residues long.

The chain couples TRBV4-1 to TRBJ2-7; the TCRdb D gene call, TRBD2, has no DNA to confirm it. CDR1 and CDR2 (germline): MGHRA, YSYEKL. The CDR3 length is 15 residues. The CDR3 loop reads CASSQQTSGESEQYF.

The gene calls are TRBV20-1 and TRBJ1-5. Germline-derived CDR1 and CDR2 are DFQATT and SNEGSKA (reference sequence). CDR3 length: 14 amino acids. CDR3 in amino acids: CSARDQESKQPQHF.

This chain links TRBV5-8 with TRBJ2-7. The CDR3 length is 14 residues. Germline V gene data show CDR1 as SGHTS and CDR2 as YDEGEE. The CDR3 loop is CASSLSDGTYEQYF.

The V and J genes are TRBV29-1 and TRBJ2-3; TCRdb picks TRBD2, but there is no DNA to check that call. The CDR3 extends over 14 amino acids. Germline CDR1 SQVTM, CDR2 ANQGSEA. The CDR3 region is CSDTAGGCTDTQYF.

V is TRBV7-9 and J is TRBJ2-5. The CDR3 runs 13 residues. Germline CDR1 SEHNR, CDR2 FQNEAQ (reference sequence). The CDR3 here is CASSPFATETQYF.

The chain joins TRBV29-1 to TRBJ2-3; TCRdb reports TRBD2, a call that lacks DNA to check it against. The length of the CDR3 is 17 residues. Germline V gene lookup returns CDR1 SQVTM and CDR2 ANQGSEA. The CDR3 region is CSVDGLAGGPSTDTQYF.

This sequence joins TRBV25-1 and TRBJ1-2; TCRdb returns TRBD1, unconfirmable since there is no DNA. Germline V CDR1 and CDR2: MGHDK, SYGVNS. The CDR3 loop spans 16 amino acids. CDR3 loop: CASSEIFLTGGYGYTF.

This chain connects TRBV29-1 to TRBJ1-2; TCRdb proposes TRBD1, but this gene call is untestable without DNA. The CDR3 is 12 amino acids. From germline, CDR1 is SQVTM and CDR2 ANQGSEA. CDR3 region: CSAVRQGGGYTF. Full variable domain (rest looked up from reference TRBV29-1 and TRBJ1-2): SAVISQKPSRDICQRGTSLTIQCQVDSQVTMMFWYRQQPGQSLTLIATANQGSEATYESGFVIDKFPISRPNLTFSTLTVSNMSPEDSSIYLCSAVRQGGGYTFGSGTRLTVV.

V and J are TRBV4-2 and TRBJ1-1. The CDR3 extends over 14 amino acids. Germline V CDR1 and CDR2: LGHNA, YNFKEQ. The CDR3 region is CASSQVAEGSEAFF.

The chain employs TRBV5-5 and TRBJ1-1; TCRdb reports TRBD1, a call that lacks DNA to check it against. In germline, CDR1 is SGHKS, CDR2 YYEKEE (reference sequence). The CDR3 is 15 residues long. CDR3 amino acids: CASNPARGPGTEAFF. Together with reference TRBV5-5 and TRBJ1-1, the CDR3 gives the full variable domain: DAGVTQSPTHLIKTRGQQVTLRCSPISGHKSVSWYQQVLGQGPQFIFQYYEKEERGRGNFPDRFSARQFPNYSSELNVNALLLGDSALYLCASNPARGPGTEAFFGQGTRLTVV.